Following are 21 T cell receptor beta chains from one sample sequenced in a study of blood T cells in healthy people across ages. Using a J-beta primer mix together with a sample-barcoded 5' primer, a second PCR was run for roughly 7 to 12 cycles. TCRdb reprocessed the 5' RACE reads with MiXCR, giving one entry per CDR3 protein. This table has about 800,000 distinct CDR3 sequences, roughly 50% appearing once. Material: blood. The receptors stem from a man aged 30-40 years in good health.

The gene calls are TRBV29-1 and TRBJ2-7; D remains unclear. The DNA end favors TRBJ2-5, so the J call may be wrong. Germline V gives CDR1 SQVTM, CDR2 ANQGSEA. The CDR3 has 11 residues. Written as DNA, the CDR3 is TGCAGCGTCCTGTTGGGGGAGACCCAGTACTTC. This sequence encodes CSVLLGETQYF.

This clonotype was seen only a few times. The J gene is TRBJ2-7, the V gene TRBV7-2; 11 nucleotides agree with TRBD1. The J segment lost 5 bases and the V segment lost 5 bases, leaving 17 bases of the junction unmatched. The CDR3 runs 18 residues. Germline loops: CDR1 SGHTA, CDR2 FQGNSA. CDR3 DNA: TGTGCCAGCAGCACCCAAGGGTTCGGGACAGGGGGTCGGAACGAGCAGTACTTC. It encodes CASSTQGFGTGGRNEQYF.

This clonotype was found a few times. The chain recombines TRBV20-1 with TRBJ2-1, with a tentative D call TRBD2 (6 bases). V gave up 6 bases and J gave up 7 bases, with 19 bases separating them. The germline gives CDR1 DFQATT, CDR2 SNEGSKA (reference sequence). The CDR3 is 14 amino acids. CDR3 sequence reads: CSATAGTSRNEQFF. In DNA, the CDR3 is TGCAGTGCGACGGCGGGGACGTCTAGGAATGAGCAGTTCTTC.

The CDR3 nucleotides are TGTGCCAGCAGCTTAGCGGAGGTAGAGCAGTTCTTC. It specifies CASSLAEVEQFF. This chain joins TRBV7-2 and TRBJ2-1; TRBD2 might be the D (5 bases). The CDR3 loop spans 12 amino acids. Trimming shortened V by 0 bases and J by 10 bases, and 7 bases separated the two germline ends. Per the germline V gene, CDR1 is SGHTA and CDR2 is FQGNSA.

The CDR3 protein is CASSLASRGNTGELFF. In DNA, the CDR3 is TGTGCCAGCAGCTTAGCCTCTAGGGGGAACACCGGGGAGCTGTTTTTT. The V and J genes are TRBV7-2 and TRBJ2-2; tentative D call: TRBD1 (5 bases). The CDR3 runs to 16 residues. Trimming left V 0 bases short and J 1 base short, with 9 bases between. Looked up from germline, CDR1 is SGHTA and CDR2 is FQGNSA. The full variable domain, its missing parts supplied by reference TRBV7-2 and TRBJ2-2, is GAGVSQSPSNKVTEKGKDVELRCDPISGHTALYWYRQSLGQGLEFLIYFQGNSAPDKSGLPSDRFSAERTGGSVSTLTIQRTQQEDSAVYLCASSLASRGNTGELFFGEGSRLTVL.

This chain links TRBV20-1 with TRBJ2-7; 7 bases are a match to TRBD1. The germline gives CDR1 DFQATT, CDR2 SNEGSKA (reference sequence). J lost 3 bases, V lost 2 bases, and 10 bases had no gene match. The CDR3 runs to 15 residues. This chain's CDR3 is CSARRGTAAVYEQYF. For the CDR3, the DNA is TGCAGTGCTAGAAGGGGGACAGCTGCAGTCTACGAGCAGTACTTC.

This chain links TRBV9 with TRBJ1-3; D unresolved. V gave up 7 bases and J gave up 0 bases, with 11 bases separating them. The CDR3 runs 14 residues. Germline CDR1 reads SGDLS; CDR2 reads YYNGEE. This chain's CDR3 is CASSRTGSGNTIYF. CDR3 sequence (DNA): TGTGCCAGCTCCCGCACTGGCTCTGGAAACACCATATATTTT.

A few counts support this clonotype. The rearrangement links TRBV4-2 to TRBJ1-1, with D perhaps matching TRBD1 (5 bases). Deletions cut 0 bases from V and 3 bases from J, with 11 bases between. Germline lookup yields CDR1 LGHNA and CDR2 YNFKEQ. There are 15 residues in the CDR3. The CDR3 DNA sequence: TGTGCCAGCAGCCAAGAGATTTGGGGGGACACTGAAGCTTTCTTT. Amino acids: CASSQEIWGDTEAFF.

J is TRBJ2-1 and V is TRBV7-9; TRBD2 is a possible D gene (6 bases). CDR1 is SEHNR and CDR2 is FQNEAQ in the germline V gene (reference sequence). Deletions cut 4 bases from V and 8 bases from J, with 18 bases between. There are 15 residues in the CDR3. CDR3 region: CASSSKSGGTDEQFF. As DNA, the CDR3 is TGTGCCAGCAGCTCGAAGTCCGGGGGAACAGATGAGCAGTTCTTC. Complete variable domain (other parts from reference TRBV7-9 and TRBJ2-1): DTGVSQNPRHKITKRGQNVTFRCDPISEHNRLYWYRQTLGQGPEFLTYFQNEAQLEKSRLLSDRFSAERPKGSFSTLEIQRTEQGDSAMYLCASSSKSGGTDEQFFGPGTRLTVL.

This clonotype was found many times. The chain carries TRBV2 and TRBJ1-2; weak D call: TRBD1 (5 bases). In germline, CDR1 is SNHLY, CDR2 FYNNEI. This CDR3 region has 13 residues. Trimming shortened V by 5 bases and J by 8 bases, and 15 bases separated the two germline ends. The CDR3 is CASSYTTVRGYTF. DNA for the CDR3: TGTGCCAGCAGTTATACGACAGTGAGAGGCTACACCTTC.

The V gene is TRBV20-1, the J gene TRBJ2-5; 9 bases agree with TRBD1. From germline, CDR1 is DFQATT and CDR2 SNEGSKA (reference sequence). This CDR3 is built from 14 residues. Trimming at V came to 5 bases and at J to 5 bases, leaving 9 bases not matched to a gene. For the CDR3, the DNA is TGCAGTGCTCCGCGCTGGACAGGGGAGGAGACCCAGTACTTC. Residues: CSAPRWTGEETQYF.

This clonotype was counted only a few times. The genes are TRBV2 and TRBJ2-1; a weak D match, TRBD1 (6 bases). Germline-derived CDR1 and CDR2 are SNHLY and FYNNEI. The CDR3 is 13 amino acids. Trimming removed 4 bases at V and 5 bases at J, with 9 bases between. The CDR3 coding sequence is TGTGCCAGCAGTGGACAGGTTAACAATGAGCAGTTCTTC. Residues: CASSGQVNNEQFF.

The gene calls are TRBV27 and TRBJ1-4, with D hard to call. This CDR3 contains 14 residues. Trimming shortened V by 2 bases and J by 4 bases, and 8 bases separated the two germline ends. Germline V gives CDR1 MNHEY, CDR2 SMNVEV (reference sequence). The CDR3: CASSLRSFNEKLFF. The CDR3 nucleotides read TGTGCCAGCAGTTTAAGGAGTTTTAATGAAAAACTGTTTTTT. The whole variable domain, remainder taken from reference TRBV27 and TRBJ1-4, is EAQVTQNPRYLITVTGKKLTVTCSQNMNHEYMSWYRQDPGLGLRQIYYSMNVEVTDKGDVPEGYKVSRKEKRNFPLILESPSPNQTSLYFCASSLRSFNEKLFFGSGTQLSVL.

This clonotype turned up a few times. The CDR3, as DNA: TGCAGTGCTAGCAAGAGAAGACAGGGCTCTAGCACAGATACGCAGTATTTT. This encodes CSASKRRQGSSTDTQYF. The chain combines TRBV20-1 with TRBJ2-3; 7 positions agree with TRBD1. Trimming removed 3 bases from V and 0 bases from J; junction bases left unmatched: 12. The CDR3 loop spans 17 amino acids. CDR1 is DFQATT and CDR2 is SNEGSKA in the germline V gene (reference sequence).

The chain employs TRBV20-1 and TRBJ2-7; D unresolved. The closer fit of TRBJ2-5 to the DNA end suggests the J call may be wrong. CDR1 DFQATT and CDR2 SNEGSKA come from the germline V gene (reference sequence). The CDR3 totals 12 residues. The DNA for the CDR3 is TGCAGTGCTAGAATGTCCCGGGAGACCCAGTACTTC. Its protein product is CSARMSRETQYF.

This clonotype has only a few counts. The genes are TRBV29-1 and TRBJ1-2; weak D call: TRBD1 (5 bases). Germline-derived CDR1 and CDR2 are SQVTM and ANQGSEA. CDR3 length: 15 residues. CDR3 loop: CRDMGKRNLSGGYTF. The CDR3, as DNA: TGCAGGGACATGGGGAAACGGAATTTATCGGGTGGCTACACCTTC. Combining the CDR3 with reference TRBV29-1 and TRBJ1-2 gives the whole variable domain SAVISQKPSRDICQRGTSLTIQCQVDSQVTMMFWYRQQPGQSLTLIATANQGSEATYESGFVIDKFPISRPNLTFSTLTVSNMSPEDSSIYLCRDMGKRNLSGGYTFGSGTRLTVV.

CDR3 DNA: TGTGCCAGCAGCTTAGCGGGGACAGGGCGCCACGAGCAGTACTTC. Protein sequence: CASSLAGTGRHEQYF. The chain has TRBV7-9 and TRBJ2-1; 9 bases match TRBD1. TRBJ2-7 explains the end of the DNA better; the J call may be wrong. The CDR3 sequence is 15 residues long. Germline V gene sequence: CDR1 SEHNR, CDR2 FQNEAQ (reference sequence).

Remarks on this clonotype: A read error may explain this, as a much larger clone is one base away. The V call is TRBV28, the J call TRBJ2-3; TRBD1 matches 9 bases. The CDR3 consists of 14 residues. CDR1 and CDR2 (germline): MDHEN, SYDVKM. For the CDR3, the DNA is TGTGCCAGCAACCGGGACAGGGCCACAGGTACGCAGTATTTT. Amino acid sequence: CASNRDRATGTQYF.

This clonotype occurred once. This chain links TRBV6-1 with TRBJ2-3; D is uncertain. The CDR3 loop spans 14 amino acids. CDR1 is MNHNS, CDR2 SASEGT, per germline. Trimming pared 8 bases from V and 2 bases from J, leaving 14 bases between. The DNA of the CDR3 is TGTGCCAGCGGTCCTTGGTCCTCCACAGATACGCAGTATTTT. Amino acid sequence: CASGPWSSTDTQYF.

The rearrangement links TRBV20-1 to TRBJ2-7; 10 positions match TRBD2. J gave up 5 bases and V 3 bases, and 7 bases lay outside the gene matches. The germline V gene encodes CDR1 DFQATT and CDR2 SNEGSKA (reference sequence). There are 14 residues in the CDR3. Written as DNA, the CDR3 is TGCAGTGCTAGGCGAGGGACTAGCGTCAACGAGCAGTACTTC. This gives the protein CSARRGTSVNEQYF.

This clonotype occurred a few times. The chain links TRBV9 to TRBJ2-5; TRBD2 might be the D (6 bases). The CDR3 spans 15 residues. V lost 0 bases, J lost 1 base, and 10 bases lay in between. Per the germline V gene, CDR1 is SGDLS and CDR2 is YYNGEE. This CDR3 reads CASSVAGGPQETQYF. CDR3 bases: TGTGCCAGCAGCGTAGCCGGGGGTCCCCAAGAGACCCAGTACTTC. The whole variable domain, filled in from reference TRBV9 and TRBJ2-5, reads DSGVTQTPKHLITATGQRVTLRCSPRSGDLSVYWYQQSLDQGLQFLIQYYNGEERAKGNILERFSAQQFPDLHSELNLSSLELGDSALYFCASSVAGGPQETQYFGPGTRLLVL.